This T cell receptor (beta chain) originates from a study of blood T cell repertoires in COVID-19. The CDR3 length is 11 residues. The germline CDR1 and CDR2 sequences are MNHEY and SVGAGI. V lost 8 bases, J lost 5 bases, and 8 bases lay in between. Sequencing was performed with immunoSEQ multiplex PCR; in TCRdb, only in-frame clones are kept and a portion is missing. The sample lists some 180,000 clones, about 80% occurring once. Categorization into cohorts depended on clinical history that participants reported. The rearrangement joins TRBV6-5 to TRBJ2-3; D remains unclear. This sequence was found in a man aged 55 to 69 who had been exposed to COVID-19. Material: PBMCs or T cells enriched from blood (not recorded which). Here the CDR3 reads CASQFGDTQYF. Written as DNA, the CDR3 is TGTGCCAGCCAGTTTGGAGATACGCAGTATTTT.